The rows below give T cell receptor beta chains drawn from one sample of a study of shared clonotypes between healthy human individuals. Assay: immunoSEQ multiplex PCR; the TCRdb copy retains only in-frame clones and omits some. The profile covers about 320,000 clones, with roughly 84% appearing a single time and about a sixth taken by the ten largest. Material: memory CD8+ T cells sorted from blood. All receptors derive from a young man in good health. The CDR3 runs from the conserved cysteine through the conserved F or W. The order of the fields is clone size, J gene, V gene, D gene, CDR3 protein, CDR3 DNA. The D gene is left open where the match is weak. Rows may omit the clone size; those that give it use once, few, many or a size class.

clone_size: NA
j_call: TRBJ2-5
v_call: TRBV18
d_call: NA
cdr3_aa: CASSPEGGIQETQYF
cdr3_nt: TGTGCCAGCTCCCCAGAAGGGGGAATACAAGAGACCCAGTACTTC

clone_size: NA
j_call: TRBJ1-1
v_call: TRBV9
d_call: NA
cdr3_aa: CASSVAGANTEAFF
cdr3_nt: TGTGCCAGCAGCGTAGCCGGGGCGAACACTGAAGCTTTCTTT

clone_size: NA
j_call: TRBJ2-2
v_call: TRBV7-2
d_call: NA
cdr3_aa: CASTGGSGPGELFF
cdr3_nt: TGTGCCAGCACCGGGGGTAGCGGACCCGGGGAGCTGTTTTTT

clone_size: NA
j_call: TRBJ1-5
v_call: TRBV7-9
d_call: NA
cdr3_aa: CASSLAGQGGNQPQHF
cdr3_nt: TGTGCCAGCAGCTTAGCCGGGCAGGGAGGGAATCAGCCCCAGCATTTT

clone_size: NA
j_call: TRBJ2-7
v_call: TRBV4-2
d_call: NA
cdr3_aa: CASTLSGTDVYEQYF
cdr3_nt: TGTGCCAGCACCCTCTCCGGGACCGACGTCTACGAGCAGTACTTC

clone_size: NA
j_call: TRBJ1-4
v_call: TRBV6-5
d_call: NA
cdr3_aa: CASSPLVATNEKLFF
cdr3_nt: TGTGCCAGCAGCCCACTAGTTGCAACTAATGAAAAACTGTTTTTT

clone_size: medium-sized
j_call: TRBJ1-4
v_call: TRBV6-5
d_call: TRBD1
cdr3_aa: CAGNLTGVEEKLFF
cdr3_nt: TGTGCCGGCAATCTGACAGGGGTAGAGGAAAAACTGTTTTTT

clone_size: NA
j_call: TRBJ1-6
v_call: TRBV27
d_call: NA
cdr3_aa: CASSLIGTRNNSPLHF
cdr3_nt: TGTGCCAGCAGTTTAATTGGGACCCGGAATAATTCACCCCTCCACTTT

clone_size: NA
j_call: TRBJ2-5
v_call: TRBV6-5
d_call: NA
cdr3_aa: CASSYEGPGGKETQYF
cdr3_nt: TGTGCCAGCAGTTACGAGGGTCCAGGCGGTAAGGAGACCCAGTACTTC

clone_size: NA
j_call: TRBJ1-2
v_call: TRBV6-5
d_call: TRBD1
cdr3_aa: CASRPDRDYGYTF
cdr3_nt: TGTGCCAGCAGACCGGACAGGGACTATGGCTACACCTTC

clone_size: few
j_call: TRBJ2-1
v_call: TRBV20-1
d_call: NA
cdr3_aa: CSAHTGTPQFF
cdr3_nt: TGCAGTGCGCACACCGGGACTCCCCAGTTCTTC

clone_size: NA
j_call: TRBJ2-7
v_call: TRBV7-9
d_call: NA
cdr3_aa: CASSLGLELEQYF
cdr3_nt: TGTGCCAGCAGCTTAGGTCTAGAACTCGAGCAGTACTTC

clone_size: NA
j_call: TRBJ2-7
v_call: TRBV7-9
d_call: NA
cdr3_aa: CASSPPSNEQYF
cdr3_nt: TGTGCCAGCAGCCCCCCCAGCAACGAGCAGTACTTC

clone_size: NA
j_call: TRBJ2-5
v_call: TRBV27
d_call: NA
cdr3_aa: CASSLGHQETQYF
cdr3_nt: TGTGCCAGCAGTTTAGGGCACCAAGAGACCCAGTACTTC

clone_size: NA
j_call: TRBJ2-1
v_call: TRBV10-2
d_call: NA
cdr3_aa: CASSGGSDYNEQFF
cdr3_nt: TGCGCCAGCAGTGGCGGTAGCGACTACAATGAGCAGTTCTTC

clone_size: NA
j_call: TRBJ2-5
v_call: TRBV15
d_call: NA
cdr3_aa: CATSLLTRGEETQYF
cdr3_nt: TGTGCCACCAGCCTCCTCACGAGGGGGGAAGAGACCCAGTACTTC

clone_size: NA
j_call: TRBJ2-7
v_call: TRBV7-9
d_call: TRBD1
cdr3_aa: CASSLGQGASEQYF
cdr3_nt: TGTGCCAGCAGCTTAGGGCAGGGGGCCAGCGAGCAGTACTTC

clone_size: NA
j_call: TRBJ2-1
v_call: TRBV7-9
d_call: NA
cdr3_aa: CASSPQRTYNEQFF
cdr3_nt: TGTGCCAGCAGCCCTCAGCGGACCTACAATGAGCAGTTCTTC

clone_size: NA
j_call: TRBJ1-1
v_call: TRBV4-1
d_call: NA
cdr3_aa: CASSHYTEAFF
cdr3_nt: TGCGCCAGCAGCCATTACACTGAAGCTTTCTTT

clone_size: NA
j_call: TRBJ1-1
v_call: TRBV9
d_call: NA
cdr3_aa: CASSVVGGGAEAFF
cdr3_nt: TGTGCCAGCAGCGTAGTTGGCGGAGGGGCTGAAGCTTTCTTT

clone_size: NA
j_call: TRBJ2-2
v_call: TRBV19
d_call: TRBD2
cdr3_aa: CASGPGLASGELFF
cdr3_nt: TGTGCCAGTGGACCGGGACTAGCGTCCGGGGAGCTGTTTTTT

clone_size: many
j_call: TRBJ2-7
v_call: TRBV12-5
d_call: NA
cdr3_aa: CASGSGTVSPSYEQYF
cdr3_nt: TGTGCTAGTGGTTCTGGTACAGTGTCTCCATCCTACGAGCAGTACTTC

clone_size: NA
j_call: TRBJ2-7
v_call: TRBV6-1
d_call: TRBD1
cdr3_aa: CASSRRTGPSYEQYF
cdr3_nt: TGTGCCAGCAGTCGTCGGACAGGGCCCTCCTACGAGCAGTACTTC